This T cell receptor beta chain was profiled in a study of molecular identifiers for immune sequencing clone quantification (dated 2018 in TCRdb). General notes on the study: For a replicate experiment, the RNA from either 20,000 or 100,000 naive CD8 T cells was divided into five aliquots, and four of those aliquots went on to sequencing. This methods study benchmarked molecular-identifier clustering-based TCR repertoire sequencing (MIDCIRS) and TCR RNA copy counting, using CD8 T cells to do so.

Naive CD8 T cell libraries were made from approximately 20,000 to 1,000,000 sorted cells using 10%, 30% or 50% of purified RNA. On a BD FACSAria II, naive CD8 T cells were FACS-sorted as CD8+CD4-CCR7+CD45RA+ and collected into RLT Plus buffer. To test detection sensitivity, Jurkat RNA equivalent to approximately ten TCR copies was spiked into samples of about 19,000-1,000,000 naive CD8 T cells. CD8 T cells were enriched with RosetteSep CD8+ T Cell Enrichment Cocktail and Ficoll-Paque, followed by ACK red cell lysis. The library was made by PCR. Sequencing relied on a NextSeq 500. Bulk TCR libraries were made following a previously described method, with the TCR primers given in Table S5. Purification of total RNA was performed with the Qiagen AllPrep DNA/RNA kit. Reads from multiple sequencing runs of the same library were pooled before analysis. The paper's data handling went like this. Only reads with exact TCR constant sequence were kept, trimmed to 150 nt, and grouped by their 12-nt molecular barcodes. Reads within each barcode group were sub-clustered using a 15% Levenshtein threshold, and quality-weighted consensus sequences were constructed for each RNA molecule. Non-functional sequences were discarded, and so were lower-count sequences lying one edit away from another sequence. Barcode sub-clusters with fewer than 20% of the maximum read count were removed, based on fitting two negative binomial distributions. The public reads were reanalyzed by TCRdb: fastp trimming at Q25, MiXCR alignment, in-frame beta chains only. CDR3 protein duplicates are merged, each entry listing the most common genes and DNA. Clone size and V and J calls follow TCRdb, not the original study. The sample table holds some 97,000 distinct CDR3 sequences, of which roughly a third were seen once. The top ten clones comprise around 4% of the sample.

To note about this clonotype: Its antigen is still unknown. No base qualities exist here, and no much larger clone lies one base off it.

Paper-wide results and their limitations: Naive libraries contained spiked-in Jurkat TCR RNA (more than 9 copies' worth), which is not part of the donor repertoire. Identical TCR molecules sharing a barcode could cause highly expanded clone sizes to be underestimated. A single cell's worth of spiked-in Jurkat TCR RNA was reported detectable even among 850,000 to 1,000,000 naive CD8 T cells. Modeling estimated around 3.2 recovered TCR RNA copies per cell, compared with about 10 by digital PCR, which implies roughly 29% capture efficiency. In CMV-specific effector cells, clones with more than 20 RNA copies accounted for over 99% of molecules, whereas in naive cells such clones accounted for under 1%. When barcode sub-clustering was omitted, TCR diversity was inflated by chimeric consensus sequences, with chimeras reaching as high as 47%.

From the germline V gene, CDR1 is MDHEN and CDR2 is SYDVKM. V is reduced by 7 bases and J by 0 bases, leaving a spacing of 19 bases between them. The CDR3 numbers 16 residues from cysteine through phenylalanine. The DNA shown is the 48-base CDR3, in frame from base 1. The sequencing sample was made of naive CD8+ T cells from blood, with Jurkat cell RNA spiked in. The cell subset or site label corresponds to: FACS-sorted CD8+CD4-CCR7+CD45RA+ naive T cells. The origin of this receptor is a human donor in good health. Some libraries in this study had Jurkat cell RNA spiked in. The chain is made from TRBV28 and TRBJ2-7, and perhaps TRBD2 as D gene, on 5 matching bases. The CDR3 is CASTPQRRRSSYEQYF. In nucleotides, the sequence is TGTGCCAGCACCCCACAACGGAGGCGGAGCTCCTACGAGCAGTACTTC.